The clone carrying this T cell receptor (beta chain) showed up just once. Its specificity is unknown. Sequencing used immunoSEQ multiplex PCR; TCRdb keeps in-frame clones, though not all of them. This sample has 150,000 to 200,000 clones; around nine tenths occur once, and the top ten carry approximately 4.8%. These data come from a study of lymphopenia after photon versus proton radiotherapy. Whole-study findings and limits: Survival link was tested only in deceased patients; proton benefit remains a possibility. After the lymphocyte nadir, photon-treated repertoires showed oligoclonal expansion, especially of CD8+ Temra cells.

V lost 3 bases and J lost 1, with 9 bases in between. Per germline, CDR1 GTSNPN and CDR2 SVGIG (reference sequence). The CDR3 runs to 13 residues. The V call is TRBV30, the J call TRBJ1-1; unclear D gene. This sequence was found in a man aged 45-60 years with gastric cancer. This material consisted of peripheral blood, taken from a patient treated with photon-based radiotherapy. The CDR3 DNA follows: TGTGCCTGGAGAGAGTTTAAGAACACTGAAGCTTTCTTT. Its translation is CAWREFKNTEAFF. Full variable domain (outside the CDR3, taken from reference TRBV30 and TRBJ1-1): SQTIHQWPATLVQPVGSPLSLECTVEGTSNPNLYWYRQAAGRGLQLLFYSVGIGQISSEVPQNLSASRPQDRQFILSSKKLLLSDSGFYLCAWREFKNTEAFFGQGTRLTVV.